The T cell receptor beta chain described here comes from a study of T cells in localized non-small cell lung cancer. Study results and limitations: Maximal T cell clonality occurred in uninvolved adjacent lung, with tumor ranking below it.

In its sample, this clone is medium-sized. Its antigen is not known. The assay was immunoSEQ multiplex PCR, and TCRdb's table has in-frame clones only and misses some. The data contain over 2,500 clones, about 35% of them seen just once; the ten biggest clones take up 8.5%. The V segment lost 4 bases and the J segment 9 bases; nucleotides outside the gene matches: 5. CDR3 length: 14 residues. The germline V gene has CDR1 MNHGY and CDR2 SAAAGT. The receptor's source is a female donor over 55 with stage I lung adenocarcinoma. This rearrangement joins TRBV6-8 to TRBJ1-6; the match to TRBD1 covers 8 bases. Sample: lung tumor tissue, taken before any cancer treatment. The CDR3 sequence is CASSSGQGGSPLHF. DNA of the CDR3: TGTGCCAGCAGTTCTGGACAGGGAGGTTCACCCCTCCACTTT.